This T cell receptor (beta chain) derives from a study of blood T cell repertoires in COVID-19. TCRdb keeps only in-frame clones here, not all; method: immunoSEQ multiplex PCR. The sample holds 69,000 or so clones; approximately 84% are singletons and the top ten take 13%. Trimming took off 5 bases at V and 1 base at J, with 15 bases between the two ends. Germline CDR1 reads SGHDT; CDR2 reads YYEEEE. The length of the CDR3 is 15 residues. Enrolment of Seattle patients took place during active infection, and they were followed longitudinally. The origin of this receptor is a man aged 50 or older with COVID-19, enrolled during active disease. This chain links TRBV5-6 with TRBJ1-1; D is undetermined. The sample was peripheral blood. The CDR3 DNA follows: TGTGCCAGCAGACCGCCCGAGAGGGAGAACACTGAAGCTTTCTTT. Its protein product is CASRPPERENTEAFF.